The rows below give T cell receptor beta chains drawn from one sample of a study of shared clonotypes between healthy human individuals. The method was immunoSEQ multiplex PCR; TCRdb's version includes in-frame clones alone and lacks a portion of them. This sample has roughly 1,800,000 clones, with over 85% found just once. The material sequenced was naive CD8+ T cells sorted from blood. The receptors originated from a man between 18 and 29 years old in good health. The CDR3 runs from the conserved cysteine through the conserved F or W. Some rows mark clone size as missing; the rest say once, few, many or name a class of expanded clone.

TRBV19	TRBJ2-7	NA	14	CASSLDRDSFEQYF
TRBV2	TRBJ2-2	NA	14	CASRPGQGAGELFF
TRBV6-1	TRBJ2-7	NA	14	CASIKSGTAYEQYF
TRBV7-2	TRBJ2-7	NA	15	CASSPTGLAAYEQYF
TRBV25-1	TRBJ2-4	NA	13	CASTQGVENIQYF
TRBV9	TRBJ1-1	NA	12	CASNAGGAEAFF
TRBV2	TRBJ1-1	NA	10	CASINTEAFF
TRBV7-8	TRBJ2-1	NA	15	CASRIIGGGYNEQFF
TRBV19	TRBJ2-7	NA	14	CASSQREEWGEQYF
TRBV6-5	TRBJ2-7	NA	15	CASSSDRVRGYEQYF
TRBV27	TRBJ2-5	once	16	CASSANSYIAQETQYF
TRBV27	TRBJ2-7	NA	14	CASSLCRITYEQYF
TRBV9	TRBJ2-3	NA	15	CASSVGTSEADTQYF
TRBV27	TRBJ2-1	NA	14	CASSRRDSHNEQFF
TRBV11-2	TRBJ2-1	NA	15	CASSPPGLSYNEQFF
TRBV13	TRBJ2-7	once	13	CASSHRDTYEQYF
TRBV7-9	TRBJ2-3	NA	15	CASSSPTVRTDTQYF
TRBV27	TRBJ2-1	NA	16	CASSLSAGEQYNEQFF
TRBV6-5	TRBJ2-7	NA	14	CASSSEGALDEQYF
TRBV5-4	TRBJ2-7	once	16	CASSQISSGRAGEQYF
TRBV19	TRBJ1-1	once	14	CAAGTGNVYTEAFF
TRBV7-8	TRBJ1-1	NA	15	CASSPLAGGGTEAFF
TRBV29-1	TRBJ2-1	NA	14	CSVDGYLTYNEQFF
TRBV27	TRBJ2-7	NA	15	CASSLSGTGAYEQYF
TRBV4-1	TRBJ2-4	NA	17	CASSHVDLGLAKNIQYF
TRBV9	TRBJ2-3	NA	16	CASSFLAGGSTDTQYF
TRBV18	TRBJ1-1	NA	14	CASSLDGRNTEAFF
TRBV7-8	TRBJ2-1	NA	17	CASSLAGAGGVYNEQFF
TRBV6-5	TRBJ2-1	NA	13	CASSYPGVNEQFF
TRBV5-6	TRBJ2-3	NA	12	CASSFQTDTQYF
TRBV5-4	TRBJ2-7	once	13	CASSPPEGMNQYF
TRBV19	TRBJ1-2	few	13	CASSGPGHQDYTF
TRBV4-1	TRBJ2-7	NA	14	CASSLKDGRYEQYF
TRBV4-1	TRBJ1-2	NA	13	CASSQVAGYGYTF
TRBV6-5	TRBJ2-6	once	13	CATGGRQGTVLTF
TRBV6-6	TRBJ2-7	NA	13	CASSTGFSYEQYF
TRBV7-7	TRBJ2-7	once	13	CASSPSGSYEQYF
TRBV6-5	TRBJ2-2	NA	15	CASSYIAGGAGELFF
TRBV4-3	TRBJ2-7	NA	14	CASSQGGEDYEQYF
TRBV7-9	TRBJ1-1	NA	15	CASSPNPGMNTEAFF
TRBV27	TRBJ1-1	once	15	CASRGQTHMNTEAFF
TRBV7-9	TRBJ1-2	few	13	CASSLISSPGYTF
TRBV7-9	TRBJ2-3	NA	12	CASRPYTDTQYF
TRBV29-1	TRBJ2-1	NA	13	CSVRDGLHNEQFF
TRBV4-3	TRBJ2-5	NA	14	CASSQEGLQETQYF
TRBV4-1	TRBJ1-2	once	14	CASSFSTGDYGYTF
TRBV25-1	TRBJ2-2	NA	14	CASSFTENAGELFF
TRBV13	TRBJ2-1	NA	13	CASSLDSNNEQFF
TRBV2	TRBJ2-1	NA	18	CASSEALRLAGGDNEQFF
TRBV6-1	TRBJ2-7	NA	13	CASKGLSSYEQYF
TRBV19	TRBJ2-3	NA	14	CASKVGGYTDTQYF
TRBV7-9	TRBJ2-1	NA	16	CASSARLVSGYNEQFF
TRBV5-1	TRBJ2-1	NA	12	CATKGSYNEQFF